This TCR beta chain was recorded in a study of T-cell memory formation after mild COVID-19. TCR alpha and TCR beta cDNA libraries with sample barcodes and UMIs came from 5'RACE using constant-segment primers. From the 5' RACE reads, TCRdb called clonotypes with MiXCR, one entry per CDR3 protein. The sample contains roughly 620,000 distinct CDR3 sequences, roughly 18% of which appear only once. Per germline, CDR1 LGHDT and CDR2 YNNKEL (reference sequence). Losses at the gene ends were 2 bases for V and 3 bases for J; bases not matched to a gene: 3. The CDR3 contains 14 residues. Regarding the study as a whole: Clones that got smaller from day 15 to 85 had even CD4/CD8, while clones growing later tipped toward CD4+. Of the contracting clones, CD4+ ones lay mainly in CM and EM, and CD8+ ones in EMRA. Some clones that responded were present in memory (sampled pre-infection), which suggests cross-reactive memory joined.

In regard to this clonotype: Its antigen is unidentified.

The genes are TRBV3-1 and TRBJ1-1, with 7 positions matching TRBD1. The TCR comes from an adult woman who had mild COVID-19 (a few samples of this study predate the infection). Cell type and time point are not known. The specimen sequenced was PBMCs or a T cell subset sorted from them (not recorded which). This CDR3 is CASSQLGTDTEAFF. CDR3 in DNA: TGTGCCAGCAGCCAACTCGGGACAGACACTGAAGCTTTCTTT.